The clone carrying this TCR beta chain was detected once. Its antigen remains unknown. The data originate from a study of cytomegalovirus exposure and HLA in healthy donors. Study findings and constraints: Association of about 17,000 TCR beta sequences with HLA alleles was found at 0.05 false discovery rate in a later analysis. Follow-up analysis later connected one missense variant in DCLRE1C with trimming of TCR beta V- and J-genes. Presence/absence analyses treated sequencing depth as roughly uniform across donors. Earlier analysis looked at TCR beta V segments, and most were productive about 87% or about 30% of the time.

With 1 base removed from V and 3 bases from J, the gap between germline ends came to 13 bases. This CDR3 comprises 15 residues. The germline V gene encodes CDR1 SGHAT and CDR2 FQNNGV. Researchers ran the PCR with 60 Vbeta and 13 Jbeta primers. Measured with immunoSEQ multiplex PCR; TCRdb has only the in-frame clones, and not every one. The table lists under 200,000 clones, around 85% of them singletons. Sequencing input: PBMCs. J is TRBJ2-7 and V is TRBV11-2; D ambiguous. The TCR sequence derives from a woman aged 50 to 65 in good health and CMV-seronegative. CDR3 coding DNA: TGTGCCAGCAGCTTAGGCGATTCTGGTTACTACGAGCAGTACTTC. This codes for CASSLGDSGYYEQYF.